One sample yielded the 2 T cell receptor beta chains listed below, sequenced in a study of early T cells in non-severe SARS-CoV-2 infection. From the 5' RACE reads, TCRdb called clonotypes with MiXCR, one entry per CDR3 protein. The table lists some 23,000 distinct CDR3 sequences, more than 4.5% of them singletons. The sequenced sample was whole blood. The receptors come from an adult who was a healthcare worker with PCR-confirmed SARS-CoV-2 infection or an uninfected control (not recorded which).

This clonotype was seen many times. The rearrangement uses TRBV7-9 and TRBJ2-1; D may be TRBD2 (5 bases). Germline-derived CDR1 and CDR2 are SEHNR and FQNEAQ (reference sequence). The ends were cut back, 4 bases at V and 8 bases at J, with 15 bases in the middle. The CDR3 spans 14 residues. The CDR3 is CASSSGLGADEQFF. DNA of the CDR3: TGTGCCAGCAGCTCCGGACTTGGCGCGGATGAGCAGTTCTTC.

This chain joins TRBV5-1 and TRBJ2-7; TRBD1 is a possible D gene (5 bases). Trimming pared 4 bases from V and 0 bases from J, leaving 8 bases between. Germline V gives CDR1 SGHRS, CDR2 YFSETQ. CDR3 length: 13 amino acids. The CDR3 coding sequence is TGCGCCAGCAGCCGAACAGGCTCCTACGAGCAGTACTTC. As protein: CASSRTGSYEQYF.